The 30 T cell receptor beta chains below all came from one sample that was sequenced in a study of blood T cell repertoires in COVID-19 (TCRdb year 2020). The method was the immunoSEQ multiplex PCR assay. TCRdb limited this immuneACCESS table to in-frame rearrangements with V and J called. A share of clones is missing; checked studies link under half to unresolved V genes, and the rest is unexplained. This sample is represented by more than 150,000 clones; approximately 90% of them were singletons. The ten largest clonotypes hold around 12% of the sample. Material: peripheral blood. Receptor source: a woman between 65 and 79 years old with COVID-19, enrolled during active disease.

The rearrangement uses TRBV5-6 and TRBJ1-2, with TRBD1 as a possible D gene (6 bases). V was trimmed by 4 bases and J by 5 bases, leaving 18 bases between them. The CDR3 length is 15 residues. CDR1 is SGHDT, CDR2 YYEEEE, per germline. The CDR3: CASSLGVQGLYGYTF. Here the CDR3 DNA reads TGTGCCAGCAGCCTTGGGGTACAGGGTTTGTATGGCTACACCTTC.

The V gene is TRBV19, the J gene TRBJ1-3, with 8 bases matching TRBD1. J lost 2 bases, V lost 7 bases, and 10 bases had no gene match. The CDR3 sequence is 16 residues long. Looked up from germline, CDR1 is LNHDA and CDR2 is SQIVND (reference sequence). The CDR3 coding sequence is TGTGCCAGTACCAAAAGGGGGACAGGTACTGGAAACACCATATATTTT. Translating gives CASTKRGTGTGNTIYF.

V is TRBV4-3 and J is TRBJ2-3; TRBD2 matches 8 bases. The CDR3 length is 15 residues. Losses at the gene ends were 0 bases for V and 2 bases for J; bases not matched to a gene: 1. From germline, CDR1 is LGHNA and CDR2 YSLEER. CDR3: CASSQDGRATDTQYF. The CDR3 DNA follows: TGCGCCAGCAGCCAAGACGGGAGGGCCACAGATACGCAGTATTTT.

For the CDR3, the DNA is TGTGCCACCAGCGGACTAGGTACAGATACGCAGTATTTT. It translates to CATSGLGTDTQYF. This chain joins TRBV15 and TRBJ2-3, with 7 bases fitting TRBD2. Germline-derived CDR1 and CDR2 are LNHNV and YYDKDF (reference sequence). With V trimmed by 5 bases and J by 3 bases, 2 bases remained unmatched. The CDR3 has 13 residues.

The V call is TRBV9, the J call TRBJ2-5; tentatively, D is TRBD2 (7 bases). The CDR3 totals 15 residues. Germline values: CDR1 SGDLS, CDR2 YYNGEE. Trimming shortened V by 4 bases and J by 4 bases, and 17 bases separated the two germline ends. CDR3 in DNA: TGTGCCAGCAGCCCCCGCGGGGGCGAGGGAGAGACCCAGTACTTC. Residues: CASSPRGGEGETQYF. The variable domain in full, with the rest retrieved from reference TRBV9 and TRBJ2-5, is DSGVTQTPKHLITATGQRVTLRCSPRSGDLSVYWYQQSLDQGLQFLIQYYNGEERAKGNILERFSAQQFPDLHSELNLSSLELGDSALYFCASSPRGGEGETQYFGPGTRLLVL.

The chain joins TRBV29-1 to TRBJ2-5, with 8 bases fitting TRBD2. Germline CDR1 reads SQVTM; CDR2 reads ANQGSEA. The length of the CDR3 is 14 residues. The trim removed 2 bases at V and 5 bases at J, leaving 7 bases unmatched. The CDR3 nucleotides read TGCAGCGTTGAAATAGCGGGACGAATCGAGACCCAGTACTTC. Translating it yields CSVEIAGRIETQYF.

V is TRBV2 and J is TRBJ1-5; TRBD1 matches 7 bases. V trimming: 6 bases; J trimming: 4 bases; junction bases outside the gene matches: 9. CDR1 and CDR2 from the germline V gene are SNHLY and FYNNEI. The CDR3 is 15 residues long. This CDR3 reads CASRFQGGFNQPQHF. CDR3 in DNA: TGTGCCAGCAGATTCCAGGGGGGATTTAATCAGCCCCAGCATTTT.

The CDR3 DNA reads TGCAGCGTTGAAGTAGAATCCGACGAGCAGTACTTC. Translated, it gives CSVEVESDEQYF. J is TRBJ2-7 and V is TRBV29-1; unclear D gene. Germline CDR1 reads SQVTM; CDR2 reads ANQGSEA. V lost 1 base and J 5 bases, leaving 9 bases between the germline ends. The CDR3 is made up of 12 amino acids.

The CDR3 sequence is CARSLVLAGVNYEQYF. DNA for the CDR3: TGTGCCAGAAGCTTGGTCCTAGCGGGAGTTAACTACGAGCAGTACTTC. The chain uses TRBV5-3 and TRBJ2-7; 10 nucleotides match TRBD2. TRBV5-3 is classed as an ORF, of uncertain function. The CDR3 spans 16 residues. Trimming cost V 0 bases and J 3 bases; bases outside gene matches: 6.

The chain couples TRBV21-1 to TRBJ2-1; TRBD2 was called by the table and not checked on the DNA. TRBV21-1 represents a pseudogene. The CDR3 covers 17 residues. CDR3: CASSKVRRESSYNEQFF. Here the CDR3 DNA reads TGTGCCAGCAGCAAAGTTAGGCGGGAGAGCTCCTACAATGAGCAGTTCTTC.

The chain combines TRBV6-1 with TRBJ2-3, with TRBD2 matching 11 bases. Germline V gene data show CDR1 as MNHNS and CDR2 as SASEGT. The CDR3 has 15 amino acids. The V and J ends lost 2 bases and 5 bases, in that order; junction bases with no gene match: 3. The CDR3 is CASSELAGGVDTQYF. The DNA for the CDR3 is TGTGCCAGCAGTGAACTAGCGGGAGGAGTAGATACGCAGTATTTT.

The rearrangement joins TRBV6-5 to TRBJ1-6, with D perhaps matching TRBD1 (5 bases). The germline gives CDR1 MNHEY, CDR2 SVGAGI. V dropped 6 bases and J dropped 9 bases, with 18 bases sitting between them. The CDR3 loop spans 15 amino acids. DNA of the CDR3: TGTGCCAGCAGCAACGGACTAGGGGACGTTTCACCCCTCCACTTT. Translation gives CASSNGLGDVSPLHF.

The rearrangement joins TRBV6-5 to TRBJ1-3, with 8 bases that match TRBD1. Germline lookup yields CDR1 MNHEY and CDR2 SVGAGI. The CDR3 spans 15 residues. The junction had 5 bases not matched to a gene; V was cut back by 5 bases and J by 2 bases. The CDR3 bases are TGTGCCAGCAGTAACGACAGGGGAGCTGGAAACACCATATATTTT. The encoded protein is CASSNDRGAGNTIYF.

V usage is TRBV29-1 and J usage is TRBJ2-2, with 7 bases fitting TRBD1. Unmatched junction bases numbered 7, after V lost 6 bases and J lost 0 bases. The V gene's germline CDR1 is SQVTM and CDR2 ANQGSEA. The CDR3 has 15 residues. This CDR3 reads CSVATGTANTGELFF. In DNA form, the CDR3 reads TGCAGCGTGGCTACCGGGACAGCGAACACCGGGGAGCTGTTTTTT.

CDR3 residues: CASKTTGGYIQYF. CDR3 in DNA: TGTGCCAGTAAGACAACAGGGGGCTACATTCAGTACTTC. J is TRBJ2-4 and V is TRBV19; 9 nucleotides agree with TRBD1. This CDR3 contains 13 residues. The V gene end was trimmed by 7 bases and the J gene end by 8 bases; junction bases not matched to a gene: 6. CDR1 and CDR2 (germline): LNHDA, SQIVND (reference sequence).

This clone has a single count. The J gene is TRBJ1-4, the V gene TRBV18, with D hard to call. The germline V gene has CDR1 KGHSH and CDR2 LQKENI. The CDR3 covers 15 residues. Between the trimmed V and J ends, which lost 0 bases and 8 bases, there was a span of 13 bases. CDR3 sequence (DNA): TGTGCCAGCTCACCACCTCAATTAACTACAGAAAAACTGTTTTTT. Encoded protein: CASSPPQLTTEKLFF.

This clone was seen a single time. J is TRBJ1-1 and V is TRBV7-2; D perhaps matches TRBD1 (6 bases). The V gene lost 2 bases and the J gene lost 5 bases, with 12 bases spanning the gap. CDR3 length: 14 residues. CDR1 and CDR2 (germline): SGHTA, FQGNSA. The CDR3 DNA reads TGTGCCAGCAGCTTAAATACAGGGCTGACTGAAGCTTTCTTT. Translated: CASSLNTGLTEAFF.

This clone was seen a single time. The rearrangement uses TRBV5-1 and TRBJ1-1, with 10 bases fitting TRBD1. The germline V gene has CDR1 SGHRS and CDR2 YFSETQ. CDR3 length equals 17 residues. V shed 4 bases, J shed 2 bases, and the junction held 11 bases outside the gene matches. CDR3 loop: CASSPDRGQGLNTEAFF. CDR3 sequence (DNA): TGCGCCAGCAGCCCCGACAGGGGGCAGGGTCTAAACACTGAAGCTTTCTTT.

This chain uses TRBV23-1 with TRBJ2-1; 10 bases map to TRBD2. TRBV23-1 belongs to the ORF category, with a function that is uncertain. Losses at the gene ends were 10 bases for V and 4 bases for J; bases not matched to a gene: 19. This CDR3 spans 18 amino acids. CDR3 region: CATIPRTSGSEGYNEQFF. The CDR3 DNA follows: TGCGCCACCATCCCCCGGACTAGCGGATCTGAGGGGTACAATGAGCAGTTCTTC.

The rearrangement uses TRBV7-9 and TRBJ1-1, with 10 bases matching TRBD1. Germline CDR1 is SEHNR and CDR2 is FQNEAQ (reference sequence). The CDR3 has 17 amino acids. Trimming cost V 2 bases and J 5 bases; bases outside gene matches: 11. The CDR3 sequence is CASSLSDRGLWGTEAFF. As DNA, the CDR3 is TGTGCCAGCAGCTTATCCGACAGGGGGCTTTGGGGGACTGAAGCTTTCTTT.

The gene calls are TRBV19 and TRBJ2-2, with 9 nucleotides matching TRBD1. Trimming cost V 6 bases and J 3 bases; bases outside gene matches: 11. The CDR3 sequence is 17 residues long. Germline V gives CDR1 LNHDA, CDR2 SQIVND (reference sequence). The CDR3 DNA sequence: TGTGCCAGTAGCCTCGGGACAGGGTTCGAGGACACCGGGGAGCTGTTTTTT. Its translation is CASSLGTGFEDTGELFF.

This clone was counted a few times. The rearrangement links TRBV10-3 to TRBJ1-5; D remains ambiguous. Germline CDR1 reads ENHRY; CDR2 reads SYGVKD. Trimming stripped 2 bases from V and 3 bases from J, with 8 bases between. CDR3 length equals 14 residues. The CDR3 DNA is TGTGCCATCAGTGAGCGGCAGGACAATCAGCCCCAGCATTTT. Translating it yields CAISERQDNQPQHF.

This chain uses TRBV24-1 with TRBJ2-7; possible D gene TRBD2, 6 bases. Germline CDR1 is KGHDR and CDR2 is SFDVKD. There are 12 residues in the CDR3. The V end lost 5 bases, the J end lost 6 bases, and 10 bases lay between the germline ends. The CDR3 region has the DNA TGTGCCACCAGTGCGGCGGGGATCGAGCAGTACTTC. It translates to CATSAAGIEQYF.

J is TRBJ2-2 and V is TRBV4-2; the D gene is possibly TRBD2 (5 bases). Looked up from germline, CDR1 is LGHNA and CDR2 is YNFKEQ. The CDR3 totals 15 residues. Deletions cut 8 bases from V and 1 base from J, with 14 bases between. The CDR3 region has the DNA TGTGCCAGCGGCCGGACTGGCGAGAACACCGGGGAGCTGTTTTTT. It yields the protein CASGRTGENTGELFF.

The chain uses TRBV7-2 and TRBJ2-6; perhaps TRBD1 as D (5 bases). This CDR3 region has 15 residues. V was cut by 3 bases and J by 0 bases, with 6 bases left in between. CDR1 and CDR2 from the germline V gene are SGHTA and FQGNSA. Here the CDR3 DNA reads TGTGCCAGCAGCTTTACAGGCTCTGGGGCCAACGTCCTGACTTTC. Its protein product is CASSFTGSGANVLTF.

In DNA form, the CDR3 reads TGTGCTAGTGCCCCTCTGCGGGGGATCACAGATACGCAGTATTTT. Translating gives CASAPLRGITDTQYF. The V and J genes are TRBV12-5 and TRBJ2-3; 7 bases match TRBD2. Losses at the gene ends were 7 bases for V and 2 bases for J; bases not matched to a gene: 9. Germline V gene data show CDR1 as LGHNT and CDR2 as FRNRAP. This CDR3 region has 15 residues.

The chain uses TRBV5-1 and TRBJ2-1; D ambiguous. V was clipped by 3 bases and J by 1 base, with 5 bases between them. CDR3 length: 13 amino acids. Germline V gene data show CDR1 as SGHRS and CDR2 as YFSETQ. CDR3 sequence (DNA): TGCGCCAGCAGCTCAGGATCCTACAATGAGCAGTTCTTC. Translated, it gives CASSSGSYNEQFF.

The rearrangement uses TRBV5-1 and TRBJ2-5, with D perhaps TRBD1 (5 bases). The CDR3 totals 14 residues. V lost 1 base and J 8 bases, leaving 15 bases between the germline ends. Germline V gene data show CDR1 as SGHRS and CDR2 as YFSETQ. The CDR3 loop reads CASSLMADKRTQYF. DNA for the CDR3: TGCGCCAGCAGCTTGATGGCGGACAAGAGAACCCAGTACTTC.

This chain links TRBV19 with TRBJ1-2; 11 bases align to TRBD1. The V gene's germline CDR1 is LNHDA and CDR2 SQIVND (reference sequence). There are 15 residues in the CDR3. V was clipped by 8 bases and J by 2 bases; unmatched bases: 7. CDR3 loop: CASGHRDRGNYGYTF. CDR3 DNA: TGTGCCAGTGGCCACCGGGACAGGGGGAACTATGGCTACACCTTC.

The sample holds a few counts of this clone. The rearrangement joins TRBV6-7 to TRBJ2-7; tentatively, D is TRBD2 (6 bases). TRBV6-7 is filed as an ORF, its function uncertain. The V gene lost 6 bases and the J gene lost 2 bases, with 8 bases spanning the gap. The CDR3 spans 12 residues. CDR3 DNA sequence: TGTGCCAGCAGCGGGAGTCCCTACGAGCAGTACTTC. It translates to CASSGSPYEQYF.